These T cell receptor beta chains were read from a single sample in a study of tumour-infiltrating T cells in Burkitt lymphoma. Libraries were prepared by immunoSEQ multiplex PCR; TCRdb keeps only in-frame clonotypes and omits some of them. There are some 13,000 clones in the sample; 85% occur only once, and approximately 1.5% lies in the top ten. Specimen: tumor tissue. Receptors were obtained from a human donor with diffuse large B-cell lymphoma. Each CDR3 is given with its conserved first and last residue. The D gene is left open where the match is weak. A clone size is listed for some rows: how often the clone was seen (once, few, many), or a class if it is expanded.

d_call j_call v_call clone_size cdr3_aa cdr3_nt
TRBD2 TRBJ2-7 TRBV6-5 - CASSLAGPSNYEQYF TGTGCCAGCAGTTTAGCGGGACCGAGTAACTACGAGCAGTACTTC
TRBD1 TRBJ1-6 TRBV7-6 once CASSLDLGQGNSPLHF TGTGCCAGCAGCTTAGATTTAGGACAGGGGAATTCACCCCTCCACTTT
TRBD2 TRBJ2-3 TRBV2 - CASVSGVTDTQYF TGTGCCAGCGTGAGCGGGGTCACAGATACGCAGTATTTT
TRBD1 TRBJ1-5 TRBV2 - CASSGQGRGNQPQHF TGTGCCAGCAGTGGACAGGGTAGGGGCAATCAGCCCCAGCATTTT
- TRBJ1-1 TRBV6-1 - CASRMGGSDSEAFF TGTGCCAGCAGGATGGGGGGATCGGACTCTGAAGCTTTCTTT
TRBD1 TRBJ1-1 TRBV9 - CASSVEGQGANTEAFF TGTGCCAGCAGCGTAGAGGGACAGGGGGCAAATACTGAAGCTTTCTTT
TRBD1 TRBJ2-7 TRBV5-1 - CASSADREGYEQYF TGCGCCAGCAGCGCGGACAGGGAAGGATACGAGCAGTACTTC
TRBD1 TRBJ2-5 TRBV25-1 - CASSMGTGGEETQYF TGTGCCAGCAGTATGGGGACAGGGGGCGAAGAGACCCAGTACTTC
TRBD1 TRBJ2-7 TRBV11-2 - CASSLDRGRTREQYF TGTGCCAGCAGCTTAGACAGGGGGCGCACTCGCGAGCAGTACTTC
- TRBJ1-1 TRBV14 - CASSQERYGSIANTEAFF TGTGCCAGCAGCCAAGAACGGTACGGGTCTATAGCGAACACTGAAGCTTTCTTT
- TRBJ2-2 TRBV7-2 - CASSSTLDGYTGELFF TGTGCCAGCAGCTCCACATTAGACGGCTACACCGGGGAGCTGTTTTTT
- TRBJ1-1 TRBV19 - CASMRVARGNTEAFF TGTGCCAGTATGAGGGTTGCCCGGGGGAACACTGAAGCTTTCTTT
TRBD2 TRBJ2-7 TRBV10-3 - CAISRDYVYEQYF TGTGCCATCAGTCGGGACTACGTATACGAGCAGTACTTC
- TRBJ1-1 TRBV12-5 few CASGFGGVEAFF TGTGCTAGTGGTTTCGGGGGGGTTGAAGCTTTCTTT
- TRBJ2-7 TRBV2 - CASIRTGTASYEQYF TGTGCCAGCATTAGAACCGGGACTGCTTCCTACGAGCAGTACTTC
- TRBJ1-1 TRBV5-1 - CASSFGGGMAEAFF TGCGCCAGCAGCTTTGGAGGGGGTATGGCTGAAGCTTTCTTT
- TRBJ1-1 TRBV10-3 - CAISESSGALNTEAFF TGTGCCATCAGTGAGTCTTCAGGGGCCCTGAACACTGAAGCTTTCTTT
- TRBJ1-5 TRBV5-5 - CASSWGPSDNQPQHF TGTGCCAGCAGCTGGGGACCCTCCGACAATCAGCCCCAGCATTTT
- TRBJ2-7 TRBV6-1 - CASNRAYEQYF TGTGCCAGCAACAGAGCCTACGAGCAGTACTTC
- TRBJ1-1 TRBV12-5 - CASGNDLSTEAFF TGTGCTAGTGGGAACGATCTGAGCACTGAAGCTTTCTTT
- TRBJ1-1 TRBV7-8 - CASSSIRGINTEAFF TGTGCCAGCAGCTCAATACGGGGAATTAACACTGAAGCTTTCTTT
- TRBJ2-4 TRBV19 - CASSPPAGAKNIQYF TGTGCCAGTAGTCCCCCTGCGGGTGCCAAAAACATTCAGTACTTC
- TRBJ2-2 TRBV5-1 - CASTYLQPGELFF TGCGCCAGCACCTATCTTCAACCCGGGGAGCTGTTTTTT
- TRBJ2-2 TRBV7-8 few CASSFSLAYTGELFF TGTGCCAGCAGCTTTTCCCTAGCCTACACCGGGGAGCTGTTTTTT
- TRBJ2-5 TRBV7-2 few CASSLAGETQYF TGTGCCAGCAGCTTAGCTGGAGAGACCCAGTACTTC